This entry lists 16 T cell receptor beta chains sequenced from one sample in a study of sequential checkpoint blockade in melanoma. Sequenced by immunoSEQ multiplex PCR; TCRdb stores in-frame clones only, minus some. Altogether around 16,000 clones are present, roughly 82% being singletons, with the ten largest covering around 30%. Treatment given: randomized to nivolumab then ipilimumab (arm A) or the reverse (arm B). The specimen comprised CD8+ T cells sorted from blood (inferred from file names), sampled from a patient given nivolumab and ipilimumab in sequence. The receptors come from a human donor with melanoma.

This chain uses TRBV5-6 with TRBJ2-5; 7 bases line up with TRBD1. Trimming at V came to 5 bases and at J to 5 bases, leaving 9 bases not matched to a gene. Germline V gene data show CDR1 as SGHDT and CDR2 as YYEEEE. This CDR3 has 14 amino acids. CDR3 sequence: CASRDTGVPETQYF. The CDR3, as DNA: TGTGCCAGCAGAGATACAGGGGTTCCGGAGACCCAGTACTTC. Combining the CDR3 with reference TRBV5-6 and TRBJ2-5 gives the whole variable domain DAGVTQSPTHLIKTRGQQVTLRCSPKSGHDTVSWYQQALGQGPQFIFQYYEEEERQRGNFPDRFSGHQFPNYSSELNVNALLLGDSALYLCASRDTGVPETQYFGPGTRLLVL.

This clone was detected a few times. The chain combines TRBV19 with TRBJ2-7; a possible D gene is TRBD1 (6 bases). This CDR3 region has 13 residues. V gave up 5 bases and J gave up 2 bases, with 10 bases separating them. CDR1 is LNHDA and CDR2 is SQIVND in the germline V gene (reference sequence). This chain's CDR3 is CASSLRQAYEQYF. The CDR3 region has the DNA TGTGCCAGTAGTCTCCGACAGGCCTACGAGCAGTACTTC.

The V and J genes are TRBV10-1 and TRBJ2-4, with 10 positions matching TRBD2. Losses at the gene ends were 0 bases for V and 5 bases for J; bases not matched to a gene: 4. The CDR3 runs 16 residues. Germline V gives CDR1 WNHNN, CDR2 SYGVQD (reference sequence). The CDR3 DNA sequence: TGCGCCAGCAGTGAGTCGTGGCTAGCGGGAGAAAACATTCAGTACTTC. It encodes CASSESWLAGENIQYF.

The V call is TRBV10-2, the J call TRBJ1-1; 11 bases are a match to TRBD1. In germline, CDR1 is WSHSY, CDR2 SAAADI. The length of the CDR3 is 15 residues. The trim removed 8 bases at V and 0 bases at J, leaving 5 bases unmatched. The CDR3 here is CASQGTGGMNTEAFF. CDR3 sequence (DNA): TGCGCCAGCCAAGGGACAGGGGGAATGAACACTGAAGCTTTCTTT.

The chain recombines TRBV30 with TRBJ2-3; 11 bases are a match to TRBD2. V shed 2 bases, J shed 6 bases, and the junction held 7 bases outside the gene matches. This CDR3 contains 15 residues. The germline V gene has CDR1 GTSNPN and CDR2 SVGIG (reference sequence). The CDR3 DNA sequence: TGTGCCTGGAGTCCACTAGCGGGAGAAGTGGATACGCAGTATTTT. It yields the protein CAWSPLAGEVDTQYF.

This clone occurred a few times. The J gene is TRBJ2-5, the V gene TRBV5-6, with 9 nucleotides matching TRBD1. Germline CDR1 SGHDT, CDR2 YYEEEE. This CDR3 is built from 16 residues. Trimming at V came to 4 bases and at J to 3 bases, leaving 10 bases not matched to a gene. The CDR3 DNA sequence: TGTGCCAGCAGCGAGCCGACAGGGGGAAAGAAAGAGACCCAGTACTTC. Protein: CASSEPTGGKKETQYF.

This clone was detected only once. V gene TRBV4-2 combines with J gene TRBJ2-3, with 10 bases lining up with TRBD2. This CDR3 is 16 amino acids long. Trimming removed 0 bases from V and 14 bases from J; junction bases left unmatched: 14. CDR1 LGHNA and CDR2 YNFKEQ come from the germline V gene. The CDR3 spells CASSQDYLSSGGFLYF. CDR3 DNA sequence: TGTGCCAGCAGCCAAGATTATTTGTCTAGCGGGGGCTTCTTGTATTTT.

This sequence joins TRBV30 and TRBJ1-2, with TRBD1 identical over 8 bases. With 4 bases clipped from V and 3 bases from J, the junction kept 7 bases outside the gene matches. This CDR3 contains 14 residues. Germline lookup yields CDR1 GTSNPN and CDR2 SVGIG (reference sequence). CDR3 DNA sequence: TGTGCCTGGATTACCGGGACAGGACACTATGGCTACACCTTC. Amino acid sequence: CAWITGTGHYGYTF.

As to this clone: Sequence at one end of the junction differs from germline and may be a read error. CDR3 in amino acids: CASSEYPPSDSLKTEASF. The CDR3 nucleotides are TGCGCCAGCAGTGAGTATCCCCCTTCCGACAGTCTGAAGACTGAAGCTTCCTTT. The chain recombines TRBV10-2 with TRBJ1-1, with D perhaps TRBD1 (5 bases). Germline V gives CDR1 WSHSY, CDR2 SAAADI. The CDR3 loop spans 18 amino acids.

The chain carries TRBV2 and TRBJ1-2; perhaps TRBD1 as D (5 bases). The CDR3 has 14 residues. V was clipped by 8 bases and J by 2 bases, with 15 bases between them. Germline-derived CDR1 and CDR2 are SNHLY and FYNNEI. This CDR3 reads CASEGGDFNYGYTF. CDR3 coding DNA: TGTGCCAGCGAAGGCGGGGACTTCAACTATGGCTACACCTTC.

This rearrangement joins TRBV19 to TRBJ2-1, with TRBD2 identical over 12 bases. V trimming: 3 bases; J trimming: 15 bases; junction bases outside the gene matches: 6. The CDR3 covers 13 residues. The germline gives CDR1 LNHDA, CDR2 SQIVND (reference sequence). The CDR3 sequence is CASSMGLAGAGFF. CDR3 coding DNA: TGTGCCAGTAGTATGGGACTAGCGGGTGCCGGGTTCTTC.

This rearrangement joins TRBV2 to TRBJ2-1, with 7 bases fitting TRBD2. Germline CDR1 and CDR2: SNHLY and FYNNEI. Trimming removed 4 bases from V and 5 bases from J; junction bases left unmatched: 11. There are 16 residues in the CDR3. CDR3 residues: CASSVPGLPNDNEQFF. The CDR3 nucleotides are TGTGCCAGCAGTGTTCCGGGACTACCAAATGACAATGAGCAGTTCTTC.

This clone was recorded once. The chain combines TRBV7-9 with TRBJ2-3; 8 bases match TRBD1. Germline-derived CDR1 and CDR2 are SEHNR and FQNEAQ (reference sequence). The V gene end was trimmed by 6 bases and the J gene end by 2 bases; junction bases not matched to a gene: 7. The CDR3 covers 15 residues. In nucleotides, the CDR3 is TGTGCCAGCAGATTGAACAGGGGGATCACAGATACGCAGTATTTT. Protein sequence: CASRLNRGITDTQYF.

This chain connects TRBV5-6 to TRBJ2-1, with 8 bases identical to TRBD2. J gave up 0 bases and V 0 bases, and 5 bases lay outside the gene matches. CDR3 length equals 17 residues. Per the germline V gene, CDR1 is SGHDT and CDR2 is YYEEEE. CDR3 bases: TGTGCCAGCAGCTTGGGCGGGGGGATATTCTCCTACAATGAGCAGTTCTTC. Translated: CASSLGGGIFSYNEQFF.

The rearrangement uses TRBV25-1 and TRBJ2-5; D may be TRBD2 (6 bases). CDR1 and CDR2 (germline): MGHDK, SYGVNS. The CDR3 extends over 16 amino acids. Trimming took off 3 bases at V and 0 bases at J, with 14 bases between the two ends. The chain's CDR3 is CASSDGGRMYQETQYF. The CDR3 region has the DNA TGTGCCAGCAGTGACGGTGGGAGGATGTACCAAGAGACCCAGTACTTC.

This rearrangement joins TRBV6-4 to TRBJ2-3; D remains unclear. This CDR3 contains 13 residues. Germline-derived CDR1 and CDR2 are MRHNA and SNTAGT. The V end was cut by 2 bases, the J end by 2 bases, with 5 bases between. The DNA of the CDR3 is TGTGCCAGCAGTGACACTGACACAGATACGCAGTATTTT. Translation: CASSDTDTDTQYF.